Listed below are T cell receptor beta chains from one sample, sequenced in a study of control samples from healthy donors and cancer patients. Profiled with immunoSEQ multiplex PCR; TCRdb holds only in-frame clones, not every one. The sample has about 58,000 clones, 90% to 95% seen once. Sample: blood. These TCRs come from a man aged 25 to 45 in good health. CDR3s include the opening cysteine and the closing phenylalanine or tryptophan. A D gene is named only where the DNA matches it firmly. Some rows have no size entry. The others give once, few or many, or a class for an expanded clone.

cdr3_length d_call j_call v_call clone_size cdr3_aa cdr3_nt
13 NA TRBJ2-1 TRBV7-9 NA CASSLGGVSEQFF TGTGCCAGCAGCTTAGGTGGGGTCAGTGAGCAGTTCTTC
13 NA TRBJ1-4 TRBV9 NA CASSGKGNEKLFF TGTGCCAGCAGCGGAAAGGGTAATGAAAAACTGTTTTTT
14 NA TRBJ2-1 TRBV29-1 NA CSASGRRNYNEQFF TGCAGCGCCTCGGGGCGGAGAAACTACAATGAGCAGTTCTTC
16 NA TRBJ2-7 TRBV19 NA CASPPPHRVTTYEQYF TGTGCCAGTCCTCCTCCCCACAGAGTAACAACCTACGAGCAGTACTTC
15 NA TRBJ1-5 TRBV19 NA CASSIGGYGNQPQHF TGTGCCAGTAGTATCGGAGGTTATGGCAATCAGCCCCAGCATTTT
16 TRBD2 TRBJ2-3 TRBV7-9 NA CASSFLAGGSTDTQYF TGTGCCAGCAGCTTTTTGGCGGGGGGAAGCACAGATACGCAGTATTTT
14 NA TRBJ2-1 TRBV7-3 medium-sized CASTREASSNEQFF TGTGCCAGCACCCGAGAGGCTAGCTCCAATGAGCAGTTCTTC
14 NA TRBJ1-5 TRBV18 NA CASSQGFRNQPQHF TGTGCCAGCTCCCAAGGGTTCCGCAATCAGCCCCAGCATTTT
15 NA TRBJ2-1 TRBV4-1 NA CASSQERGPHNEQFF TGCGCCAGCAGCCAAGAGAGGGGACCCCACAATGAGCAGTTCTTC
17 NA TRBJ1-5 TRBV5-6 once CASSPFDANMGNQPQHF TGTGCCAGCAGCCCATTTGATGCTAACATGGGCAATCAGCCCCAGCATTTT
15 TRBD1 TRBJ2-3 TRBV6-4 NA CASSDSTGGADTQYF TGTGCCAGCAGTGACTCGACAGGGGGCGCAGATACGCAGTATTTT
18 TRBD2 TRBJ2-1 TRBV2 few CASSGSPSGTFDVDEQFF TGTGCCAGCAGTGGTTCCCCTAGCGGGACCTTCGATGTGGATGAGCAGTTCTTC
11 NA TRBJ1-1 TRBV6-1 NA CASSDGTEAFF TGTGCCAGCAGTGACGGCACTGAAGCTTTCTTT
14 NA TRBJ2-1 TRBV5-1 NA CASSPGGQGPKQFF TGCGCCAGCAGCCCAGGTGGGCAGGGACCAAAGCAGTTCTTC
16 NA TRBJ1-4 TRBV7-9 few CASSLGRENTNEKLFF TGTGCCAGCAGCTTGGGCCGGGAAAACACTAATGAAAAACTGTTTTTT
12 NA TRBJ1-1 TRBV10-3 NA CAISESEGTAFF TGTGCCATCAGTGAGTCAGAGGGGACAGCTTTCTTT
13 NA TRBJ1-5 TRBV19 once CASSTREVQPQHF TGTGCCAGTAGCACCAGGGAGGTTCAGCCCCAGCATTTT
14 NA TRBJ2-7 TRBV10-2 NA CASSELSAYYEQYF TGCGCCAGCAGTGAACTCAGCGCCTATTACGAGCAGTACTTC
15 NA TRBJ1-5 TRBV4-1 once CASSQEVGAVQPQHF TGCGCCAGCAGCCAGGAAGTGGGGGCGGTTCAGCCCCAGCATTTT
12 NA TRBJ1-2 TRBV30 NA CAWASSNYGYTF TGTGCCTGGGCTTCCTCAAACTATGGCTACACCTTC
13 NA TRBJ1-2 TRBV4-2 NA CASSPAANYGYTF TGTGCCAGCAGCCCGGCAGCTAACTATGGCTACACCTTC
15 TRBD2 TRBJ2-1 TRBV28 NA CASSPPSGSANEQFF TGTGCCAGCAGTCCCCCTAGCGGAAGTGCAAATGAGCAGTTCTTC
15 NA TRBJ1-2 TRBV9 NA CASSRPVFANYGYTF TGTGCCAGCAGCAGGCCCGTGTTCGCTAACTATGGCTACACCTTC
16 TRBD1 TRBJ1-2 TRBV5-1 NA CASSLERDRGIYGYTF TGCGCCAGCAGCTTGGAACGGGACAGGGGGATCTATGGCTACACCTTC
14 NA TRBJ1-2 TRBV4-3 NA CASSHSGGGDGYTF TGCGCCAGCAGCCACTCGGGAGGGGGGGATGGCTACACCTTC
14 TRBD1 TRBJ2-3 TRBV30 once CAWSAQGGTDTQYF TGTGCCTGGAGCGCACAGGGGGGCACAGATACGCAGTATTTT
17 NA TRBJ2-3 TRBV7-8 NA CASSLIRSIQRTDTQYF TGTGCCAGCAGCTTAATCCGAAGCATTCAACGCACAGATACGCAGTATTTT
15 TRBD1 TRBJ1-1 TRBV6-6 NA CASSPRTGAEVEAFF TGTGCCAGCAGCCCCCGGACAGGGGCTGAGGTTGAAGCTTTCTTT
13 NA TRBJ2-2 TRBV5-1 NA CASSLVLTGELFF TGCGCCAGCAGCTTGGTTCTCACCGGGGAGCTGTTTTTT
12 NA TRBJ1-2 TRBV30 NA CAWIRGGYGYTF TGTGCCTGGATTCGGGGTGGCTATGGCTACACCTTC
13 NA TRBJ1-5 TRBV4-1 NA CASSQDRGQPQHF TGCGCCAGCAGCCAAGATAGGGGCCAGCCCCAGCATTTT
15 TRBD2 TRBJ2-3 TRBV3-1/TRBV3-2 NA CASSLSGGSTDTQYF TGTGCCAGCAGCCTTAGCGGGGGGAGCACAGATACGCAGTATTTT
13 NA TRBJ1-6 TRBV9 NA CASSIGLDSPLHF TGTGCCAGCAGCATTGGACTGGATTCACCCCTCCACTTT
15 NA TRBJ1-6 TRBV30 few CAWSVPVPRNSPLHF TGTGCCTGGAGTGTACCAGTCCCAAGGAATTCACCCCTCCACTTT
14 NA TRBJ2-3 TRBV30 NA CAWSMTPSTDTQYF TGTGCCTGGAGTATGACCCCATCCACAGATACGCAGTATTTT
12 NA TRBJ1-5 TRBV29-1 NA CSVADSNQPQHF TGCAGCGTTGCGGACAGCAATCAGCCCCAGCATTTT